This TCR beta chain was identified during a study of neurological immune-mediated disorders. Looking at the study overall: Multiple sclerosis patients numbered roughly 35, with approximately 31 relapsing-remitting and 3 secondary progressive.

The CDR3 runs to 14 residues. CDR1 and CDR2 from the germline V gene are MNHEY and SVGAGI. A single record per CDR3 protein comes from TCRdb applying MiXCR to the 5' RACE reads. This repertoire shows about 74,000 distinct CDR3 sequences, around 5.2% found once; its top ten account for 6.5% to 9%. About this clonotype: A read error may account for a junction end that differs from germline.

The material sequenced was PBMCs. The receptor comes from a man aged 18-30 years with multiple sclerosis. This chain joins TRBV6-5 and TRBJ1-6; weak D call: TRBD1 (6 bases). The CDR3 nucleotides are TGTGCCAGCAGCGAAACAGGGAATAATTCACCCCTCAACTTT. Amino acids: CASSETGNNSPLNF.